This T cell receptor beta chain emerged from a study of T cell responses to AZD1222 COVID-19 vaccine. V was clipped by 5 bases and J by 4 bases; unmatched bases: 13. The CDR3 runs to 16 residues. Germline-derived CDR1 and CDR2 are SGHTA and FQGNSA. TCRdb's table, derived via immunoSEQ multiplex PCR, lists solely in-frame clones and lacks some. The table lists around 100,000 clones, about 87% of them singletons. This sequence was found in an adult in good health. Sample: peripheral blood, taken on day 0 of AZD1222 vaccination. The V and J genes are TRBV7-2 and TRBJ2-5; 7 bases align to TRBD1. CDR3 sequence (DNA): TGTGCCAGCAGCCAAGACCGAAGACAGGGAAGAGAGACCCAGTACTTC. Translated: CASSQDRRQGRETQYF.